This T cell receptor (beta chain) emerged from a study of cytomegalovirus exposure and HLA in healthy donors. PCR amplification relied on 60 Vbeta primers (plus 13 Jbeta primers). Method: immunoSEQ multiplex PCR; TCRdb's copy keeps in-frame clones and lacks some. Of roughly 130,000 clones in the sample, more than 60% were seen once. Study-level results: When presence/absence was analysed, sequencing depth was taken to be roughly uniform across donors.

A remark on this clone: Its cognate antigen is unknown.

Deletions cut 8 bases from V and 5 bases from J, with 15 bases between. In germline, CDR1 is MNHEY, CDR2 SVGAGI. The CDR3 extends over 14 amino acids. The clonotype comes from a woman aged 35 to 49 in good health and CMV-seropositive. The chain recombines TRBV6-5 with TRBJ2-2; no reliable D call. The sequencing sample was made of PBMCs. CDR3 nucleotide sequence: TGTGCCAGCGAGGTTGGCGGTCGGACCGGGGAGCTGTTTTTT. Residues: CASEVGGRTGELFF.